These T cell receptor beta chains were read from a single sample in a study of cytomegalovirus exposure and HLA in healthy donors. Clones were sequenced by immunoSEQ multiplex PCR, and TCRdb holds only the in-frame ones, with some missing. The table lists 100,000 to 150,000 clones, about nine tenths of them singletons, with roughly 2% in the top ten. Source material: PBMCs. Every receptor here comes from a woman between 18 and 29 years old in good health and CMV-seronegative. Both conserved end residues are part of each CDR3. Each record gives: clone size, J gene, D gene, V gene, CDR3 protein, CDR3 DNA. A D gene is named only where the DNA matches it firmly. The listing skips clone size in some rows; elsewhere it reads once, few, many or a size class.

few TRBJ2-1 TRBD2 TRBV7-2 CASSLRMWTRNEQFF TGTGCCAGCAGCCTCAGGATGTGGACTAGGAATGAGCAGTTCTTC
. TRBJ2-7 TRBD2 TRBV30 CAWSLAGGVYEQYF TGTGCCTGGAGTCTAGCGGGAGGGGTCTACGAGCAGTACTTC
few TRBJ1-4 . TRBV28 CASTSGEKLFF TGTGCCTCCACTTCCGGTGAAAAACTGTTTTTT
. TRBJ1-1 . TRBV7-2 CASSLSRGNTEAFF TGTGCCAGCAGCTTATCTCGGGGGAACACTGAAGCTTTCTTT
few TRBJ2-3 . TRBV23-1 CASSQSRRDTQYF TGCGCCAGCAGTCAATCGAGGAGGGATACGCAGTATTTT
. TRBJ2-2 TRBD1 TRBV5-4 CASSGRDRAYTGELFF TGTGCCAGCAGCGGCCGGGACAGGGCGTACACCGGGGAGCTGTTTTTT
. TRBJ2-7 TRBD2 TRBV6-1 CASSDSGSGYEQYF TGTGCCAGCAGTGATAGCGGGAGCGGTTACGAGCAGTACTTC
. TRBJ1-2 . TRBV11-3 CASSLTDDYGYTF TGTGCCAGCAGCTTAACAGATGACTATGGCTACACCTTC
. TRBJ1-5 TRBD1 TRBV4-1 CASSHGDRGRFGNQPQHF TGCGCCAGCAGCCACGGAGACAGGGGTCGGTTTGGCAATCAGCCCCAGCATTTT
once TRBJ2-7 TRBD1 TRBV13 CASSLEITRDRGYEQYF TGTGCCAGCAGCTTAGAGATTACCCGGGACAGGGGCTACGAGCAGTACTTC
. TRBJ2-1 . TRBV10-1 CASSEREHNEQFF TGCGCCAGCAGTGAGCGGGAGCACAATGAGCAGTTCTTC
once TRBJ2-7 . TRBV19 CASSIDLEFCEQYF TGTGCCAGTAGTATAGATCTAGAGTTTTGCGAGCAGTACTTC
. TRBJ1-2 . TRBV28 CASSLIQFYGYTF TGTGCCAGCAGTTTAATCCAGTTCTATGGCTACACCTTC
. TRBJ2-7 TRBD2 TRBV10-3 CAIGREPYEQYF TGTGCCATCGGGCGGGAGCCCTACGAGCAGTACTTC
few TRBJ2-1 TRBD2 TRBV5-1 CASSRWTSGSDNEQFF TGCGCCAGCAGCCGATGGACTAGCGGGAGCGACAATGAGCAGTTCTTC
. TRBJ2-3 . TRBV11-2 CASSLSTITDTQYF TGTGCCAGCAGCTTATCTACTATCACAGATACGCAGTATTTT
. TRBJ2-1 . TRBV18 CASSPPAGYPYNEQFF TGTGCCAGCTCACCACCGGCGGGGTACCCCTACAATGAGCAGTTCTTC
. TRBJ2-7 TRBD2 TRBV7-9 CASSLVGLAGGALYEQYF TGTGCCAGCAGCTTAGTTGGACTAGCGGGAGGGGCGCTCTACGAGCAGTACTTC
. TRBJ2-7 TRBD1 TRBV7-3 CASSLSTVMDRGYEQYF TGTGCCAGCAGCTTAAGTACGGTGATGGACAGGGGTTACGAGCAGTACTTC
once TRBJ1-2 . TRBV30 CAWSFIGVNYGYTF TGTGCCTGGAGTTTTATAGGGGTTAACTATGGCTACACCTTC
. TRBJ2-6 . TRBV5-1 CASSLAARGSGANVLTF TGCGCCAGCAGCTTGGCCGCCAGGGGATCTGGGGCCAACGTCCTGACTTTC
. TRBJ2-7 . TRBV29-1 CSVRGAGGPTPYEQYF TGCAGCGTTCGGGGGGCCGGGGGCCCAACCCCCTACGAGCAGTACTTC